These 19 T cell receptor beta chains were sequenced from one sample in a study of blood T cell repertoires in COVID-19. Generated by immunoSEQ multiplex PCR, the TCRdb table keeps only in-frame clones and is missing some. The repertoire holds roughly 320,000 clones, with around 84% as singletons. The specimen sequenced was peripheral blood. The receptors come from a man aged 70-80 years with acute or convalescent COVID-19.

This clone was counted between two and nine times. The chain uses TRBV12-3 or TRBV12-4 and TRBJ1-1, with 8 bases that match TRBD1. The CDR3 loop spans 12 amino acids. Trimming at V came to 3 bases and at J to 12 bases, leaving 6 bases not matched to a gene. CDR3 sequence reads: CASSFQDRGTFF. The DNA of the CDR3 is TGTGCCAGCAGTTTCCAAGACAGGGGAACTTTCTTT.

The chain links TRBV28 to TRBJ2-3; 7 bases agree with TRBD2. CDR1 MDHEN and CDR2 SYDVKM come from the germline V gene. V shed 3 bases, J shed 1 base, and the junction held 4 bases outside the gene matches. The CDR3 contains 15 residues. The CDR3 DNA is TGTGCCAGCAGTTTTCGCGGGGGACGCACAGATACGCAGTATTTT. Translation gives CASSFRGGRTDTQYF.

The genes are TRBV11-2 and TRBJ2-5; D possibly corresponds to TRBD2 (5 bases). This CDR3 region has 15 residues. Trimming left V 5 bases short and J 7 bases short, with 20 bases between. From germline, CDR1 is SGHAT and CDR2 FQNNGV. As DNA, the CDR3 is TGTGCCAGCAGCCGAGGGATATATGGATTAGGGACCCAGTACTTC. Its translation is CASSRGIYGLGTQYF.

A word on this clone: The sample contains more than one DNA sequence encoding this CDR3. V gene TRBV7-2 combines with J gene TRBJ2-1, with D hard to call. The CDR3 is 15 amino acids. V was clipped by 5 bases and J by 3 bases, with 14 bases between them. Looked up from germline, CDR1 is SGHTA and CDR2 is FQGNSA. This CDR3 is CASSLTGLVYNEQFF. DNA for the CDR3: TGTGCCAGCAGCCTCACCGGGTTGGTCTACAATGAGCAGTTCTTC.

The chain couples TRBV7-2 to TRBJ2-7; 7 bases are a match to TRBD1. Germline CDR1 SGHTA, CDR2 FQGNSA. Trimming took 3 bases from V and 5 from J; bases not matched to a gene: 7. The CDR3 runs 14 residues. CDR3 DNA: TGTGCCAGCAGCTTCCTTACAGGGGTCCACGAGCAGTACTTC. Protein sequence: CASSFLTGVHEQYF.

The chain joins TRBV10-3 to TRBJ2-3, with D possibly being TRBD1 (5 bases). Trimming cost V 6 bases and J 3 bases, with 13 bases left between them. The CDR3 spans 14 residues. The germline V gene encodes CDR1 ENHRY and CDR2 SYGVKD. The CDR3 reads CAIRAGPVTDTQYF. In nucleotides, the CDR3 is TGTGCCATCAGAGCAGGGCCAGTGACAGATACGCAGTATTTT.

The chain recombines TRBV6-5 with TRBJ2-7; D might be TRBD1 (5 bases). The V end was cut by 7 bases, the J end by 4 bases, with 14 bases between. The CDR3 extends over 13 amino acids. Germline V CDR1 and CDR2: MNHEY, SVGAGI. CDR3 DNA sequence: TGTGCCAGCACCAAAGGACATTTATACGAGCAGTACTTC. Translating gives CASTKGHLYEQYF.

This clone appeared once. The chain combines TRBV11-2 with TRBJ2-4; TRBD1 aligns across 9 bases. Germline CDR1 SGHAT, CDR2 FQNNGV. The ends lost 0 bases at V and 15 bases at J; junction bases unmatched: 6. This CDR3 is 13 amino acids long. The CDR3 bases are TGTGCCAGCAGCTTAGACTTGGGGACAGGGCTGTACTTC. Translation gives CASSLDLGTGLYF. The whole variable domain, filled in from reference TRBV11-2 and TRBJ2-4, reads EAGVAQSPRYKIIEKRQSVAFWCNPISGHATLYWYQQILGQGPKLLIQFQNNGVVDDSQLPKDRFSAERLKGVDSTLKIQPAKLEDSAVYLCASSLDLGTGLYFGAGTRLSVL.

The chain has TRBV11-1 and TRBJ2-1; maybe TRBD1 (6 bases). This CDR3 has 17 amino acids. The germline CDR1 and CDR2 sequences are SGHAT and FQDESV (reference sequence). Trimming stripped 0 bases from V and 0 bases from J, with 12 bases between. The CDR3 region is CASSLAGAGVSYNEQFF. The CDR3 DNA follows: TGTGCCAGCAGCTTAGCGGGTGCAGGGGTCTCCTACAATGAGCAGTTCTTC.

This clone was seen a few times. The chain couples TRBV29-1 to TRBJ2-7, with 8 positions matching TRBD1. The V and J ends lost 7 bases and 5 bases, in that order; junction bases with no gene match: 10. The length of the CDR3 is 13 residues. CDR1 SQVTM and CDR2 ANQGSEA come from the germline V gene. The DNA for the CDR3 is TGCAGCGCTGCAGAGGTGACAGGGGACGAGCAGTACTTC. Its protein product is CSAAEVTGDEQYF.

The rearrangement uses TRBV6-2 or TRBV6-3 and TRBJ2-7, with D maybe TRBD2 (5 bases). V dropped 4 bases and J dropped 7 bases, with 14 bases sitting between them. Germline lookup yields CDR1 MNHEY and CDR2 SVGEGT. The CDR3 has 13 residues. Written as DNA, the CDR3 is TGTGCCAGCAGTTTGGCATCCTGGAGGGAGCAGTACTTC. Its protein is CASSLASWREQYF.

V gene TRBV10-2 combines with J gene TRBJ1-1, with 7 bases fitting TRBD1. Losses at the gene ends were 3 bases for V and 1 base for J; bases not matched to a gene: 5. CDR3 size: 15 residues. The V gene's germline CDR1 is WSHSY and CDR2 SAAADI. The CDR3 loop reads CASSDLRDRNTEAFF. The CDR3 bases are TGCGCCAGCAGTGACCTCCGGGACAGGAACACTGAAGCTTTCTTT.

The chain joins TRBV6-4 to TRBJ1-1; D remains unclear. Germline CDR1 and CDR2: MRHNA and SNTAGT. CDR3 length equals 15 residues. V was shortened by 9 bases and J by 5 bases, with 22 bases between the two germline ends. The CDR3 is CASYFPGPRGTEAFF. Written as DNA, the CDR3 is TGTGCCAGTTACTTCCCGGGCCCGAGAGGGACTGAAGCTTTCTTT.

This chain connects TRBV6-5 to TRBJ2-7; the match to TRBD1 covers 7 bases. Germline-derived CDR1 and CDR2 are MNHEY and SVGAGI. The V and J ends lost 4 bases and 6 bases, in that order; junction bases with no gene match: 9. There are 14 residues in the CDR3. This CDR3 reads CASSSAGTAPEQYF. The CDR3 DNA is TGTGCCAGCAGTTCAGCCGGGACAGCACCCGAGCAGTACTTC.

The gene calls are TRBV28 and TRBJ1-4; D ambiguous. Germline V lookup: CDR1 MDHEN, CDR2 SYDVKM. V shed 3 bases and J shed 5 bases, with 10 bases lying between them. This CDR3 is 14 amino acids long. The CDR3 DNA reads TGTGCCAGCAGTTTGGCTGGGCCGAATGAAAAACTGTTTTTT. Translated, it gives CASSLAGPNEKLFF.

CDR3 coding DNA: TGTGCCAGCAGCCCAGGGCGTCTCCAAGAGACCCAGTACTTC. This sequence encodes CASSPGRLQETQYF. This chain links TRBV6-5 with TRBJ2-5, with a weak D call TRBD1 (5 bases). V lost 6 bases and J lost 1, with 12 bases in between. Germline lookup yields CDR1 MNHEY and CDR2 SVGAGI. CDR3 size: 14 residues.

This rearrangement joins TRBV6-4 to TRBJ2-2; D not certain. The germline V gene has CDR1 MRHNA and CDR2 SNTAGT. Trimming took 5 bases from V and 1 from J, leaving 8 bases between them. There are 14 residues in the CDR3. This chain's CDR3 is CASSTQENTGELFF. CDR3 in DNA: TGTGCCAGCAGTACTCAGGAGAACACCGGGGAGCTGTTTTTT.

The rearrangement uses TRBV19 and TRBJ1-5; D perhaps matches TRBD1 (5 bases). Germline loops: CDR1 LNHDA, CDR2 SQIVND (reference sequence). Trimming cost V 3 bases and J 0 bases, with 18 bases left between them. This CDR3 is built from 18 residues. In DNA form, the CDR3 reads TGTGCCAGTAGTATCGGGAGGAGGCGGGGCTATAGCAATCAGCCCCAGCATTTT. The encoded protein is CASSIGRRRGYSNQPQHF.

V usage is TRBV6-5 and J usage is TRBJ1-2, with a weak D call TRBD1 (5 bases). Germline values: CDR1 MNHEY, CDR2 SVGAGI. CDR3 size: 16 residues. Trimming pared 2 bases from V and 4 bases from J, leaving 17 bases between. CDR3 bases: TGTGCCAGCAGTTACATCTCGCAGGGCGGCGGCTATGGCTACACCTTC. It translates to CASSYISQGGGYGYTF.